This T cell receptor beta chain was captured in a study of blood T cell repertoires in COVID-19. This table comes from immunoSEQ multiplex PCR, and its TCRdb copy is limited to in-frame clones, with some not included. The sample gives 200,000 to 300,000 clones, around 90% of which show up once; 0.8% is in the top ten. V was pared by 10 bases and J by 0 bases, with 16 bases between. In germline, CDR1 is WSHSY, CDR2 SAAADI. The CDR3 runs 15 residues. The sample consisted of peripheral blood. The sequence derives from a young woman with acute or convalescent COVID-19. The chain combines TRBV10-2 with TRBJ1-3; D is possibly TRBD1 (6 bases). The CDR3 DNA reads as TGCGCCACCCAACCCCAGGGGTTCTCTGGAAACACCATATATTTT. It encodes CATQPQGFSGNTIYF.